Following are 16 T cell receptor beta chains from one sample sequenced in a study of early T cells in non-severe SARS-CoV-2 infection. TCRdb passed the 5' RACE reads through MiXCR, listing each CDR3 protein once. The top ten hold 4% to 5% of the sample, which has about 76,000 distinct CDR3 sequences, approximately 11% seen once. The sequencing input was whole blood. Receptors were obtained from an adult who was a healthcare worker with PCR-confirmed SARS-CoV-2 infection or an uninfected control (not recorded which).

In this sample, this clonotype turned up a few times. This chain connects TRBV5-1 to TRBJ2-7, with a possible D match to TRBD1 (6 bases). This CDR3 comprises 17 residues. The germline V and J ends were trimmed by 5 bases and 3 bases, with 24 bases remaining between them. Germline V gene lookup returns CDR1 SGHRS and CDR2 YFSETQ. The CDR3 here is CASRFGRGQQGFYEQYF. The CDR3 DNA is TGCGCCAGCAGATTCGGACGGGGACAACAGGGTTTCTACGAGCAGTACTTC.

This clonotype was seen repeatedly, ten times or more. V is TRBV7-8 and J is TRBJ2-3; 14 bases line up with TRBD2. Germline-derived CDR1 and CDR2 are SGHVS and FQNEAQ. This CDR3 has 17 amino acids. V trimming: 5 bases; J trimming: 1 base; junction bases outside the gene matches: 5. This chain's CDR3 is CASSPRLAGGRTDTQYF. Written as DNA, the CDR3 is TGTGCCAGCAGCCCCCGACTAGCGGGGGGGCGCACAGATACGCAGTATTTT.

This clonotype was recorded many times. This chain connects TRBV5-6 to TRBJ2-5; maybe TRBD1 (6 bases). The CDR3 runs 13 residues. The V end was cut by 0 bases, the J end by 4 bases, with 7 bases between. Germline V gene data show CDR1 as SGHDT and CDR2 as YYEEEE. The CDR3 spells CASSLEQGETQYF. The CDR3 DNA sequence: TGTGCCAGCAGCTTGGAACAGGGAGAGACCCAGTACTTC.

The chain uses TRBV6-5 and TRBJ1-2, with TRBD1 identical over 7 bases. Germline trimming cut 5 bases from V and 4 bases from J; bases unmatched to any gene: 1. This CDR3 is 12 amino acids long. CDR1 and CDR2 (germline): MNHEY, SVGAGI. CDR3 nucleotide sequence: TGTGCCAGCAGTAGACAGGGCTATGGCTACACCTTC. This encodes CASSRQGYGYTF.

This clonotype has ten or more counts. The chain combines TRBV4-2 with TRBJ1-3, with TRBD1 identical over 10 bases. J gave up 0 bases and V 4 bases, and 12 bases lay outside the gene matches. CDR3 length: 19 residues. Germline CDR1 LGHNA, CDR2 YNFKEQ. The CDR3 DNA sequence: TGTGCCAGCAGCCCCCGGGTTGGGACAGGGGCGAACTCTGGAAACACCATATATTTT. This encodes CASSPRVGTGANSGNTIYF.

This sequence joins TRBV7-9 and TRBJ1-1; no reliable D call. With 5 bases removed from V and 5 bases from J, the gap between germline ends came to 12 bases. CDR1 SEHNR and CDR2 FQNEAQ come from the germline V gene (reference sequence). This CDR3 has 13 amino acids. DNA of the CDR3: TGTGCCAGCAGCCCCGGGGTCACTACTGAAGCTTTCTTT. Its protein is CASSPGVTTEAFF.

By sample share, this clonotype is medium-sized. The chain is built from TRBV11-2 and TRBJ1-3, with a weak D call TRBD1 (6 bases). CDR1 is SGHAT and CDR2 is FQNNGV in the germline V gene. This CDR3 is 16 amino acids long. Trimming pared 5 bases from V and 0 bases from J, leaving 14 bases between. The CDR3 sequence is CASSPGQSYSGNTIYF. The CDR3 bases are TGTGCCAGCAGCCCAGGACAGTCGTACTCTGGAAACACCATATATTTT. Combining the CDR3 with reference TRBV11-2 and TRBJ1-3 gives the whole variable domain EAGVAQSPRYKIIEKRQSVAFWCNPISGHATLYWYQQILGQGPKLLIQFQNNGVVDDSQLPKDRFSAERLKGVDSTLKIQPAKLEDSAVYLCASSPGQSYSGNTIYFGEGSWLTVV.

The chain combines TRBV29-1 with TRBJ1-2; D unresolved. This CDR3 is 9 amino acids long. Germline CDR1 and CDR2: SQVTM and ANQGSEA. V shed 6 bases and J shed 6 bases, with 5 bases lying between them. The CDR3 region is CSVNNGYTF. The CDR3, as DNA: TGCAGCGTGAACAATGGCTACACCTTC.

This clonotype was seen repeatedly, ten times or more. J is TRBJ2-3 and V is TRBV24-1; 10 bases fit TRBD2. Germline lookup yields CDR1 KGHDR and CDR2 SFDVKD. The CDR3 is 15 amino acids. V was pared by 1 base and J by 5 bases, with 2 bases of the junction left unmatched. CDR3 in amino acids: CATSDFKRGGDTQYF. The CDR3 DNA reads TGTGCCACCAGTGATTTTAAGCGGGGGGGAGATACGCAGTATTTT.

A few counts support this clonotype. The chain employs TRBV2 and TRBJ1-1; no clear D. Germline lookup yields CDR1 SNHLY and CDR2 FYNNEI. This CDR3 comprises 14 residues. Trimming pared 5 bases from V and 6 bases from J, leaving 16 bases between. CDR3 in amino acids: CASSSRGGQAEAFF. CDR3 coding DNA: TGTGCCAGCAGTTCCAGAGGCGGGCAGGCTGAAGCTTTCTTT.

This clonotype was seen ten or more times. CDR3 region: CASSLLGSGALETQYF. DNA for the CDR3: TGTGCCAGCAGCTTATTAGGCTCCGGGGCACTGGAGACCCAGTACTTC. This chain uses TRBV7-2 with TRBJ2-5; D tentatively reads TRBD1 or TRBD2 (5 bases each). V lost 2 bases, J lost 5 bases, and 18 bases lay in between. The CDR3 is 16 residues long. The germline V gene has CDR1 SGHTA and CDR2 FQGNSA.

This clonotype was seen repeatedly, ten times or more. V is TRBV2 and J is TRBJ2-7, with D perhaps TRBD2 (5 bases). The V and J ends lost 10 bases and 5 bases respectively, with 15 bases between them. CDR1 is SNHLY and CDR2 is FYNNEI in the germline V gene. This CDR3 is 12 amino acids long. In DNA form, the CDR3 reads TGTGCCACCAACGGAGGTTTTCACGAGCAGTACTTC. This sequence encodes CATNGGFHEQYF.

For the CDR3, the DNA is TGCAGCGTTGGGACAGGGGATAGGCAGTACTTC. Translation: CSVGTGDRQYF. This rearrangement joins TRBV29-1 to TRBJ2-4, with 9 bases fitting TRBD1. The CDR3 sequence is 11 residues long. Germline trimming cut 4 bases from V and 13 bases from J; bases unmatched to any gene: 5. Germline V gene data show CDR1 as SQVTM and CDR2 as ANQGSEA.

V and J are TRBV29-1 and TRBJ1-2; 7 bases are a match to TRBD1. The trim removed 4 bases at V and 4 bases at J, leaving 3 bases unmatched. This CDR3 has 12 amino acids. In germline, CDR1 is SQVTM, CDR2 ANQGSEA. The CDR3 bases are TGCAGCGTTGCGACAGGGACCTATGGCTACACCTTC. Protein: CSVATGTYGYTF.

There are many counts of this clonotype. This chain uses TRBV20-1 with TRBJ2-5, with D possibly called TRBD1 or TRBD2 (5 bases each). The CDR3 has 13 residues. Germline V gene data show CDR1 as DFQATT and CDR2 as SNEGSKA (reference sequence). The V gene lost 5 bases and the J gene lost 5 bases, with 15 bases spanning the gap. The CDR3 spells CSASGTLHETQYF. The CDR3 DNA reads as TGCAGTGCTTCCGGGACCTTACACGAGACCCAGTACTTC.

This clonotype has ten or more counts. The chain employs TRBV6-2 or TRBV6-3 and TRBJ2-7; 9 nucleotides align to TRBD1. CDR3 length equals 15 residues. J lost 1 base, V lost 6 bases, and 7 bases had no gene match. Germline values: CDR1 MNHEY, CDR2 SVGEGT. In nucleotides, the CDR3 is TGTGCCAGCAGCCGCGGACAGGGGCCTTCCTACGAGCAGTACTTC. This encodes CASSRGQGPSYEQYF.